This T cell receptor beta chain was retrieved from a study of shared clonotypes between healthy human individuals. Method: immunoSEQ multiplex PCR; TCRdb's copy keeps in-frame clones and lacks some. The sample yields approximately 2,000,000 clones, around 90% seen once. V was clipped by 5 bases and J by 6 bases, with 26 bases between them. Germline lookup yields CDR1 LNHDA and CDR2 SQIVND (reference sequence). This CDR3 is built from 17 residues. V is TRBV19 and J is TRBJ2-7; D unresolved. Sequenced input: naive CD4+ T cells from PBMCs. Documented subset: CD45RA+ positively selected. This TCR derives from a man between 18 and 35 years old in good health. Some clones in this sample may be carry-over from other donors' samples. Here the CDR3 DNA reads TGTGCCAGTAGTTCAAGGCTGGCCGAAACCCGGGTACGCGAGCAGTACTTC. Amino acid sequence: CASSSRLAETRVREQYF.